This T cell receptor (beta chain) was sequenced for a study of T cell responses to AZD1222 COVID-19 vaccine. TCRdb keeps only in-frame clones here, not all; method: immunoSEQ multiplex PCR. In the table there are more than 85,000 clones, approximately 91% of which are singletons. Per germline, CDR1 LNHDA and CDR2 SQIVND (reference sequence). The germline V and J ends were trimmed by 5 bases and 2 bases, with 7 bases remaining between them. The CDR3 runs 13 residues. This specimen consisted of peripheral blood, obtained on day 0 of AZD1222 vaccination. The chain uses TRBV19 and TRBJ1-5; D remains ambiguous. The clonotype was recovered from an adult in good health. CDR3 sequence (DNA): TGTGCCAGTAGTGGGCAGCGCAATCAGCCCCAGCATTTT. Amino acid sequence: CASSGQRNQPQHF.